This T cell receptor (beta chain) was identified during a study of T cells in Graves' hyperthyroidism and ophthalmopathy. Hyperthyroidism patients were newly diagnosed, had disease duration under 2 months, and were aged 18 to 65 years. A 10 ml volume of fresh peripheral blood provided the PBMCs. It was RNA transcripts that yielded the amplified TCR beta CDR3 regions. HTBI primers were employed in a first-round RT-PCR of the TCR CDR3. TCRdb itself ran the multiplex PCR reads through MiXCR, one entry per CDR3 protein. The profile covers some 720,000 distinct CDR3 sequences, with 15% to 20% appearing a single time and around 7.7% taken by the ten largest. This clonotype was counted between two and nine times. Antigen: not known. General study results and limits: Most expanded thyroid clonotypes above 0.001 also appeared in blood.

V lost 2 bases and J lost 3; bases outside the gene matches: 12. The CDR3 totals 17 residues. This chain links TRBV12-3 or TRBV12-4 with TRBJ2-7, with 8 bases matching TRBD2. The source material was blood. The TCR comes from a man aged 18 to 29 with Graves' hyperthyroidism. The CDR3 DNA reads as TGTGCCAGCAGTTTACCGCCCACAAGCGGGAGCCTCTACGAGCAGTACTTC. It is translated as CASSLPPTSGSLYEQYF.